This T cell receptor beta chain was profiled in a study of Ad26.COV2.S vaccination and SARS-CoV-2 variants. Study information: Donor participated within the Ad26.COV2.S arm of the COV1001 trial.

This CDR3 comprises 16 residues. Trimming removed 0 bases from V and 3 bases from J, with 11 bases in between. Germline CDR1 reads ENHRY; CDR2 reads SYGVKD. Treatment of the sample: some 20 received Ad26.COV2.S at low or high dose, single or two shots; about 5 received placebo; per-sample allocation not given. Repertoires come from day 63 after the first vaccine or placebo injection. Donation came from an adult in Boston who was aged 18-55 years. On this clone: What it recognizes is unknown.

Data came from immunoSEQ multiplex PCR; TCRdb stores just in-frame clones and leaves some out. The sample carries approximately 450,000 clones, 90% recorded once. Study-wide results and limits: Vaccine recipients showed a spike-specific TCR breadth that was higher than in placebo recipients. Similar non-spike TCR breadth was observed in recipients of vaccine and of placebo.

This specimen was peripheral blood, taken in a trial of Ad26.COV2.S vaccine versus placebo. The sequence came from a person aged 18-65 years who received the Ad26.COV2.S COVID-19 vaccine or a placebo. This rearrangement joins TRBV10-3 to TRBJ2-2; a weak D match, TRBD1 (5 bases). The CDR3 here is CAISESGAGHTGELFF. Written as DNA, the CDR3 is TGTGCCATCAGTGAGTCAGGGGCAGGGCACACCGGGGAGCTGTTTTTT.